This T cell receptor beta chain stems from a study of blood T cell repertoires in COVID-19. Across the study: Sample material is recorded as cDNA or gDNA derived from T cells, B-cell-depleted T cells, or PBMCs.

Those enrolled, adults aged roughly 18 to 95 years, came from some 25 US areas. Using immunoSEQ multiplex PCR, the repertoire was profiled, and TCRdb retains in-frame clones only, with some absent. The table has fewer than 250,000 clones, approximately 90% seen once. From germline, CDR1 is SEHNR and CDR2 FQNEAQ (reference sequence). V dropped 4 bases and J dropped 6; count of bases not matched to a gene: 16. This CDR3 spans 17 amino acids. This chain links TRBV7-9 with TRBJ2-3; TRBD1 matches 7 bases. The TCR was taken from a man younger than 45 who had recovered from COVID-19. The material sequenced was PBMCs or T cells enriched from blood (not recorded which). DNA of the CDR3: TGTGCCAGCAGCTCAATGGTTGGACAGGATCCTTCGGATACGCAGTATTTT. Translated: CASSSMVGQDPSDTQYF.